The 11 T cell receptor beta chains listed next were all sequenced from one sample in a study of cytomegalovirus exposure and HLA in healthy donors. PCR amplification relied on 60 Vbeta primers (plus 13 Jbeta primers). TCRdb's copy holds only in-frame clones and misses some; the assay was immunoSEQ multiplex PCR. The data show fewer than 200,000 clones, roughly a tenth seen once. The sequenced sample was PBMCs. Receptor source: a woman in her twenties or thirties in good health and CMV-seropositive.

The gene calls are TRBV29-1 and TRBJ1-2, with D unresolved. Germline assignment: CDR1 SQVTM and CDR2 ANQGSEA. CDR3 length: 12 residues. Trimming cost V 3 bases and J 8 bases, with 13 bases left between them. The CDR3 DNA follows: TGCAGCGTTGAGATCTACAAGAGGGGCTACACCTTC. Translated: CSVEIYKRGYTF.

This chain uses TRBV7-9 with TRBJ1-4; no clear D. The CDR3 is made up of 12 amino acids. Germline V lookup: CDR1 SEHNR, CDR2 FQNEAQ (reference sequence). V was shortened by 5 bases and J by 7 bases, with 8 bases between the two germline ends. CDR3 sequence reads: CASSPEGEKLFF. The CDR3 region has the DNA TGTGCCAGCAGCCCAGAGGGTGAAAAACTGTTTTTT.

This clone was counted many times. The rearrangement links TRBV4-1 to TRBJ1-1; 9 nucleotides agree with TRBD1. CDR3 length equals 13 residues. CDR1 and CDR2 (germline): MGHRA, YSYEKL. V gave up 8 bases and J gave up 3 bases; unmatched junction bases: 4. The CDR3: CASSGTGYTEAFF. The CDR3, as DNA: TGCGCCAGCTCCGGGACAGGGTACACTGAAGCTTTCTTT.

This clone has only a few counts. The chain employs TRBV4-1 and TRBJ2-3, with 16 bases that match TRBD2. The CDR3 totals 15 residues. The V and J ends lost 2 bases and 10 bases, in that order; junction bases with no gene match: 3. CDR1 is MGHRA, CDR2 YSYEKL, per germline. CDR3 nucleotides: TGCGCCAGCAGCCAACCGGGACTAGCGGGAGGGTCGCAGTATTTT. Translation: CASSQPGLAGGSQYF.

The chain has TRBV6-1 and TRBJ2-1, with 10 bases that match TRBD2. The germline gives CDR1 MNHNS, CDR2 SASEGT. Trimming removed 6 bases from V and 4 bases from J; junction bases left unmatched: 6. The CDR3 length is 15 residues. As DNA, the CDR3 is TGTGCCAGCAGAGTAGCGGGAGGATCATACAATGAGCAGTTCTTC. This encodes CASRVAGGSYNEQFF.

V is TRBV9 and J is TRBJ2-6; D may be TRBD1 (6 bases). The V and J ends lost 5 bases and 0 bases respectively, with 21 bases between them. The germline V gene has CDR1 SGDLS and CDR2 YYNGEE. This CDR3 spans 19 amino acids. CDR3 sequence (DNA): TGTGCCAGCAGTGTGTCCCAGAGGGGACAATTCTCTGGGGCCAACGTCCTGACTTTC. Its translation: CASSVSQRGQFSGANVLTF. The full variable domain, with the rest looked up from reference TRBV9 and TRBJ2-6, is DSGVTQTPKHLITATGQRVTLRCSPRSGDLSVYWYQQSLDQGLQFLIQYYNGEERAKGNILERFSAQQFPDLHSELNLSSLELGDSALYFCASSVSQRGQFSGANVLTFGAGSRLTVL.

The sample holds a few counts of this clone. The rearrangement links TRBV2 to TRBJ1-2, with 7 positions matching TRBD1. The CDR3 covers 12 residues. Germline V gene data show CDR1 as SNHLY and CDR2 as FYNNEI. The J segment lost 8 bases and the V segment lost 7 bases, leaving 7 bases of the junction unmatched. The CDR3 is CASNQGVWGYTF. The CDR3 region has the DNA TGTGCCAGCAACCAGGGGGTTTGGGGCTACACCTTC. Complete variable domain (other parts from reference TRBV2 and TRBJ1-2): EPEVTQTPSHQVTQMGQEVILRCVPISNHLYFYWYRQILGQKVEFLVSFYNNEISEKSEIFDDQFSVERPDGSNFTLKIRSTKLEDSAMYFCASNQGVWGYTFGSGTRLTVV.

The chain carries TRBV15 and TRBJ2-5, with 8 nucleotides matching TRBD2. Germline CDR1 LNHNV, CDR2 YYDKDF (reference sequence). This CDR3 is built from 14 residues. CDR3 coding DNA: TGTGCTTTTCGATCGGGAGGGCAAGGAGAGACCCAGTACTTC. Translating gives CAFRSGGQGETQYF.

This clone was counted between two and nine times. This chain links TRBV27 with TRBJ1-1, with D perhaps TRBD1 (5 bases). Trimming took off 3 bases at V and 11 bases at J, with 16 bases between the two ends. The CDR3 sequence is 13 residues long. Germline assignment: CDR1 MNHEY and CDR2 SMNVEV (reference sequence). In DNA form, the CDR3 reads TGTGCCAGCAGTTTTCCCGGGGGAACGAGGGCTTTCTTT. Its protein product is CASSFPGGTRAFF.

A few counts support this clone. The chain is built from TRBV5-6 and TRBJ2-5; maybe TRBD1 (6 bases). The ends were cut back, 3 bases at V and 5 bases at J, with 11 bases in the middle. The germline gives CDR1 SGHDT, CDR2 YYEEEE. The CDR3 loop spans 13 amino acids. The CDR3 sequence: CASSSQGQETQYF. The DNA for the CDR3 is TGTGCCAGCAGCTCACAGGGCCAGGAGACCCAGTACTTC. Together with reference TRBV5-6 and TRBJ2-5, the CDR3 gives the full variable domain: DAGVTQSPTHLIKTRGQQVTLRCSPKSGHDTVSWYQQALGQGPQFIFQYYEEEERQRGNFPDRFSGHQFPNYSSELNVNALLLGDSALYLCASSSQGQETQYFGPGTRLLVL.

V gene TRBV2 combines with J gene TRBJ2-1; TRBD2 agrees at 8 bases. CDR3 length: 18 residues. Germline lookup yields CDR1 SNHLY and CDR2 FYNNEI. Trimming cost V 2 bases and J 0 bases; bases outside gene matches: 9. The CDR3 spells CASSERGLAGFSYNEQFF. The DNA of the CDR3 is TGTGCCAGCAGTGAAAGGGGTCTAGCGGGCTTCTCCTACAATGAGCAGTTCTTC.